The T cell receptor beta chain under discussion was sequenced for a study of PD-L1 blockade in urothelial cancer. The table came from immunoSEQ multiplex PCR; TCRdb's copy has only in-frame clones and leaves some out. The sample carries around 92,000 clones, 70% to 90% recorded once. V shed 3 bases and J shed 8 bases, with 13 bases lying between them. The CDR3 has 13 amino acids. Per the germline V gene, CDR1 is SGHTA and CDR2 is FQGNSA. As for time point: pretreatment peripheral blood. The starting material was PBMCs, obtained around atezolizumab (anti-PD-L1) treatment. The sequence derives from an elderly woman with urothelial cancer. The rearrangement uses TRBV7-2 and TRBJ1-2, with no clear D. The DNA for the CDR3 is TGTGCCAGCAGCTTCCCGGGAATAAGAGGCTACACCTTC. Protein product: CASSFPGIRGYTF.